The rows below give T cell receptor beta chains drawn from one sample of a study of cytomegalovirus exposure and HLA in healthy donors. Generated by immunoSEQ multiplex PCR, the TCRdb table keeps only in-frame clones and is missing some. The table records fewer than 200,000 clones, roughly 72% of them present only once. Sequencing was performed on PBMCs. These receptors were collected from a man aged 40-49 years in good health and CMV-seropositive. CDR3s include the opening cysteine and the closing phenylalanine or tryptophan. Fields, in order: D gene, clone size, V gene, J gene, CDR3 protein, CDR3 DNA. D genes are given only for firm matches. Size values are once, few and many counts, or a class for expanded clones, and some rows have none.

D gene: NA
clone size: NA
V gene: TRBV7-3
J gene: TRBJ2-3
CDR3 protein: CASSHSTGSTDTQYF
CDR3 DNA: TGTGCCAGCAGCCACTCGACTGGTTCCACAGATACGCAGTATTTT

D gene: NA
clone size: NA
V gene: TRBV12-5
J gene: TRBJ2-1
CDR3 protein: CASGLGAGNEQFF
CDR3 DNA: TGTGCTAGTGGTCTAGGAGCCGGCAATGAGCAGTTCTTC

D gene: TRBD1
clone size: NA
V gene: TRBV6-6
J gene: TRBJ1-1
CDR3 protein: CASRTTGGNTEAFF
CDR3 DNA: TGTGCCAGCAGAACGACAGGGGGCAACACTGAAGCTTTCTTT

D gene: NA
clone size: NA
V gene: TRBV6-6
J gene: TRBJ2-7
CDR3 protein: CASSESGAQGF
CDR3 DNA: TGTGCCAGCAGTGAAAGTGGGGCCCAGGGCTTC

D gene: TRBD1
clone size: NA
V gene: TRBV7-2
J gene: TRBJ2-7
CDR3 protein: CASSSRQGGPYEQYF
CDR3 DNA: TGTGCCAGCAGCTCCCGACAGGGGGGACCCTACGAGCAGTACTTC

D gene: TRBD1
clone size: NA
V gene: TRBV6-5
J gene: TRBJ1-3
CDR3 protein: CASSRTGGHTIYF
CDR3 DNA: TGTGCCAGCAGTCGAACAGGGGGGCACACCATATATTTT

D gene: NA
clone size: NA
V gene: TRBV4-3
J gene: TRBJ2-7
CDR3 protein: CASSQYRGYEQYF
CDR3 DNA: TGCGCCAGCAGCCAATACCGGGGATACGAGCAGTACTTC

D gene: NA
clone size: NA
V gene: TRBV10-2
J gene: TRBJ1-2
CDR3 protein: CASSPSRGGNYGYTF
CDR3 DNA: TGCGCCAGCAGCCCGAGTCGAGGGGGAAACTATGGCTACACCTTC

D gene: NA
clone size: NA
V gene: TRBV5-1
J gene: TRBJ1-4
CDR3 protein: CASSLGGLANEKLFF
CDR3 DNA: TGCGCCAGCAGCTTGGGGGGGCTGGCTAATGAAAAACTGTTTTTT

D gene: NA
clone size: NA
V gene: TRBV5-1
J gene: TRBJ2-3
CDR3 protein: CASSLGLGGDTQYF
CDR3 DNA: TGCGCCAGCAGCTTGGGGTTAGGAGGGGATACGCAGTATTTT

D gene: TRBD1
clone size: NA
V gene: TRBV6-5
J gene: TRBJ2-2
CDR3 protein: CASRQTGVAGELFF
CDR3 DNA: TGTGCCAGCAGGCAGACAGGGGTGGCCGGGGAGCTGTTTTTT

D gene: TRBD1
clone size: few
V gene: TRBV7-8
J gene: TRBJ2-5
CDR3 protein: CASSPNPRQGFGETQYF
CDR3 DNA: TGTGCCAGCAGCCCAAACCCTAGACAGGGTTTTGGAGAGACCCAGTACTTC

D gene: TRBD2
clone size: NA
V gene: TRBV11-2
J gene: TRBJ2-1
CDR3 protein: CASSPSGREQFF
CDR3 DNA: TGTGCCAGCAGCCCTAGCGGTCGGGAGCAGTTCTTC

D gene: TRBD1
clone size: NA
V gene: TRBV5-8
J gene: TRBJ1-5
CDR3 protein: CASSRGGRGNQPQHF
CDR3 DNA: TGTGCCAGCAGCAGAGGGGGCCGGGGCAATCAGCCCCAGCATTTT

D gene: TRBD2
clone size: NA
V gene: TRBV5-5
J gene: TRBJ2-5
CDR3 protein: CASTPVGGTKETQYF
CDR3 DNA: TGTGCCAGCACCCCCGTTGGGGGGACTAAAGAGACCCAGTACTTC

D gene: TRBD1
clone size: NA
V gene: TRBV9
J gene: TRBJ2-2
CDR3 protein: CASSVNPKDRDYTGELFF
CDR3 DNA: TGTGCCAGCAGCGTAAACCCCAAGGACAGGGACTACACCGGGGAGCTGTTTTTT

D gene: NA
clone size: NA
V gene: TRBV7-3
J gene: TRBJ2-1
CDR3 protein: CASSIQGGASGGNEQFF
CDR3 DNA: TGTGCCAGCAGCATCCAAGGGGGGGCTAGCGGAGGCAATGAGCAGTTCTTC

D gene: TRBD1
clone size: NA
V gene: TRBV6-5
J gene: TRBJ2-2
CDR3 protein: CASRDRGEGGELFF
CDR3 DNA: TGTGCCAGCAGAGACAGGGGGGAAGGCGGGGAGCTGTTTTTT

D gene: NA
clone size: few
V gene: TRBV7-2
J gene: TRBJ1-5
CDR3 protein: CASSSPGETQPQHF
CDR3 DNA: TGTGCCAGCAGCTCCCCGGGGGAGACCCAGCCCCAGCATTTT

D gene: NA
clone size: few
V gene: TRBV5-6
J gene: TRBJ2-1
CDR3 protein: CASSFPGGSNEQFF
CDR3 DNA: TGTGCCAGCAGCTTCCCCGGGGGTTCCAATGAGCAGTTCTTC

D gene: NA
clone size: NA
V gene: TRBV5-8
J gene: TRBJ1-5
CDR3 protein: CASSFGQPNQPQHF
CDR3 DNA: TGTGCCAGCAGCTTCGGACAGCCTAATCAGCCCCAGCATTTT

D gene: NA
clone size: NA
V gene: TRBV19
J gene: TRBJ1-1
CDR3 protein: CASVRSGGPEAFF
CDR3 DNA: TGTGCCAGCGTTAGGTCCGGCGGGCCTGAAGCTTTCTTT

D gene: TRBD2
clone size: NA
V gene: TRBV7-9
J gene: TRBJ2-2
CDR3 protein: CASSQGRGGANTGELFF
CDR3 DNA: TGTGCCAGCAGCCAAGGTCGGGGGGGCGCGAACACCGGGGAGCTGTTTTTT

D gene: TRBD1
clone size: NA
V gene: TRBV4-2
J gene: TRBJ1-4
CDR3 protein: CASSQDGGQGNEKLFF
CDR3 DNA: TGTGCCAGCAGCCAAGATGGGGGACAGGGAAATGAAAAACTGTTTTTT

D gene: TRBD1
clone size: few
V gene: TRBV5-1
J gene: TRBJ2-1
CDR3 protein: CASRPGTGNDEQFF
CDR3 DNA: TGCGCCAGCAGACCCGGGACAGGGAATGATGAGCAGTTCTTC

D gene: NA
clone size: NA
V gene: TRBV7-9
J gene: TRBJ2-6
CDR3 protein: CASSLEGAGANVLTF
CDR3 DNA: TGTGCCAGCAGCTTAGAGGGGGCTGGGGCCAACGTCCTGACTTTC

D gene: NA
clone size: once
V gene: TRBV6-1
J gene: TRBJ2-7
CDR3 protein: CASSARYKDEQYF
CDR3 DNA: TGTGCCAGCAGTGCCCGTTACAAAGACGAGCAGTACTTC

D gene: NA
clone size: few
V gene: TRBV10-3
J gene: TRBJ1-2
CDR3 protein: CAISESIDRDYGYTF
CDR3 DNA: TGTGCCATCAGTGAGTCCATAGACAGAGACTATGGCTACACCTTC

D gene: TRBD1
clone size: NA
V gene: TRBV11-2
J gene: TRBJ1-2
CDR3 protein: CASSARQGRSPYGYTF
CDR3 DNA: TGTGCCAGCAGCGCCAGACAGGGTCGTTCGCCCTATGGCTACACCTTC

D gene: NA
clone size: NA
V gene: TRBV6-6
J gene: TRBJ2-3
CDR3 protein: CASRETDTQYF
CDR3 DNA: TGTGCCAGCAGGGAGACAGATACGCAGTATTTT

D gene: NA
clone size: NA
V gene: TRBV27
J gene: TRBJ2-1
CDR3 protein: CASSPRTVNYNEQFF
CDR3 DNA: TGTGCCAGCAGTCCTCGGACAGTTAATTACAATGAGCAGTTCTTC

D gene: TRBD1
clone size: once
V gene: TRBV19
J gene: TRBJ1-2
CDR3 protein: CASSLGDRPGYGYTF
CDR3 DNA: TGTGCCAGTAGTCTTGGGGACAGGCCAGGGTATGGCTACACCTTC

D gene: NA
clone size: NA
V gene: TRBV6-1
J gene: TRBJ2-5
CDR3 protein: CASSDLAAQETQYF
CDR3 DNA: TGTGCCAGCAGTGACCTTGCGGCCCAAGAGACCCAGTACTTC

D gene: TRBD1
clone size: NA
V gene: TRBV11-2
J gene: TRBJ2-7
CDR3 protein: CASSFRTGHYEQYF
CDR3 DNA: TGTGCCAGCAGCTTCAGGACAGGGCACTACGAGCAGTACTTC

D gene: NA
clone size: NA
V gene: TRBV15
J gene: TRBJ1-5
CDR3 protein: CATSRDGRGFGNQPQHF
CDR3 DNA: TGTGCCACCAGCAGAGATGGCAGGGGTTTTGGAAATCAGCCCCAGCATTTT

D gene: NA
clone size: NA
V gene: TRBV4-3
J gene: TRBJ2-7
CDR3 protein: CASSQSRGPYYEQYF
CDR3 DNA: TGCGCCAGCAGCCAATCCAGGGGACCATACTACGAGCAGTACTTC

D gene: NA
clone size: NA
V gene: TRBV19
J gene: TRBJ1-1
CDR3 protein: CASSIVWNTEAFF
CDR3 DNA: TGTGCCAGTAGTATAGTCTGGAACACTGAAGCTTTCTTT

D gene: TRBD1
clone size: NA
V gene: TRBV5-6
J gene: TRBJ2-3
CDR3 protein: CASSFGTGGPTDTQYF
CDR3 DNA: TGTGCCAGCAGCTTCGGGACAGGGGGGCCCACAGATACGCAGTATTTT

D gene: TRBD2
clone size: NA
V gene: TRBV9
J gene: TRBJ2-7
CDR3 protein: CASSATGTSGAYEQYF
CDR3 DNA: TGTGCCAGCAGCGCTACCGGGACTAGCGGGGCCTACGAGCAGTACTTC

D gene: TRBD1
clone size: once
V gene: TRBV7-2
J gene: TRBJ1-6
CDR3 protein: CASSLWRDRPNSPLHF
CDR3 DNA: TGTGCCAGCAGCTTATGGCGGGACAGGCCTAATTCACCCCTCCACTTT

D gene: TRBD1
clone size: NA
V gene: TRBV30
J gene: TRBJ1-5
CDR3 protein: CAWSTGQGNNQPQHF
CDR3 DNA: TGTGCCTGGTCAACCGGACAGGGAAACAATCAGCCCCAGCATTTT

D gene: NA
clone size: NA
V gene: TRBV21-1
J gene: TRBJ2-6
CDR3 protein: CASSKGETGGAAGANVLTF
CDR3 DNA: TGTGCCAGCAGCAAGGGGGAAACAGGGGGCGCGGCGGGGGCCAACGTCCTGACTTTC

D gene: TRBD1
clone size: NA
V gene: TRBV7-9
J gene: TRBJ2-7
CDR3 protein: CASSLGTGFEQYF
CDR3 DNA: TGTGCCAGCAGCTTAGGGACAGGGTTCGAGCAGTACTTC

D gene: NA
clone size: NA
V gene: TRBV28
J gene: TRBJ1-5
CDR3 protein: CASNPSGGAGQPQHF
CDR3 DNA: TGTGCCAGCAACCCAAGTGGGGGCGCGGGTCAGCCCCAGCATTTT

D gene: NA
clone size: NA
V gene: TRBV9
J gene: TRBJ1-5
CDR3 protein: CASSVGGGQPQHF
CDR3 DNA: TGTGCCAGCAGCGTAGGAGGGGGTCAGCCCCAGCATTTT

D gene: NA
clone size: NA
V gene: TRBV4-2
J gene: TRBJ2-5
CDR3 protein: CASSQGRDSQLQETQYF
CDR3 DNA: TGTGCCAGCAGCCAAGGACGGGACTCCCAACTTCAAGAGACCCAGTACTTC

D gene: NA
clone size: NA
V gene: TRBV9
J gene: TRBJ2-7
CDR3 protein: CASSVGGGDEQYF
CDR3 DNA: TGTGCCAGCAGCGTAGGGGGGGGCGACGAGCAGTACTTC

D gene: TRBD1
clone size: NA
V gene: TRBV5-6
J gene: TRBJ1-2
CDR3 protein: CASSKRQGVWYGYTF
CDR3 DNA: TGTGCCAGCAGCAAGAGACAGGGGGTTTGGTATGGCTACACCTTC

D gene: TRBD1
clone size: NA
V gene: TRBV6-5
J gene: TRBJ1-1
CDR3 protein: CASSSGQAQNTEAFF
CDR3 DNA: TGTGCCAGCAGTTCAGGACAGGCCCAGAACACTGAAGCTTTCTTT